These 24 T cell receptor beta chains share one sample of origin, sequenced in a study of blood T cell repertoires in COVID-19. Sequencing used immunoSEQ multiplex PCR; TCRdb keeps in-frame clones, though not all of them. The table shows about 270,000 clones, with under 95% occurring only once. Sequencing input: PBMCs or T cells enriched from blood (not recorded which). These receptors were taken from a middle-aged man who had been exposed to COVID-19.

There are a few counts of this clone. The chain couples TRBV11-2 to TRBJ2-7, with 9 bases aligning to TRBD1. This CDR3 has 14 residues. V was pared by 3 bases and J by 5 bases, with 5 bases of the junction left unmatched. CDR1 and CDR2 from the germline V gene are SGHAT and FQNNGV. CDR3 residues: CASSFDRGIHEQYF. The CDR3 bases are TGTGCCAGCAGCTTCGACAGGGGGATACACGAGCAGTACTTC. Full variable domain (missing parts from reference TRBV11-2 and TRBJ2-7): EAGVAQSPRYKIIEKRQSVAFWCNPISGHATLYWYQQILGQGPKLLIQFQNNGVVDDSQLPKDRFSAERLKGVDSTLKIQPAKLEDSAVYLCASSFDRGIHEQYFGPGTRLTVT.

V is TRBV4-3 and J is TRBJ1-1, with a weak D call TRBD1 (5 bases). This CDR3 has 16 amino acids. Trimming cost V 0 bases and J 0 bases, with 11 bases left between them. The germline gives CDR1 LGHNA, CDR2 YSLEER. The CDR3 sequence: CASSQDWKGMNTEAFF. The CDR3 nucleotides read TGCGCCAGCAGCCAAGATTGGAAGGGGATGAACACTGAAGCTTTCTTT.

J is TRBJ1-5 and V is TRBV29-1; the D gene is possibly TRBD1 (6 bases). The CDR3 loop spans 12 amino acids. Per germline, CDR1 SQVTM and CDR2 ANQGSEA. The V and J ends lost 7 bases and 4 bases respectively, with 11 bases between them. The CDR3 DNA is TGCAGCGCCGGACAGCAAAATCAGCCCCAGCATTTT. Its translation: CSAGQQNQPQHF. Full variable domain (missing parts from reference TRBV29-1 and TRBJ1-5): SAVISQKPSRDICQRGTSLTIQCQVDSQVTMMFWYRQQPGQSLTLIATANQGSEATYESGFVIDKFPISRPNLTFSTLTVSNMSPEDSSIYLCSAGQQNQPQHFGDGTRLSIL.

J is TRBJ1-2 and V is TRBV28, with TRBD1 matching 7 bases. Losses at the gene ends were 4 bases for V and 1 base for J; bases not matched to a gene: 9. CDR1 and CDR2 from the germline V gene are MDHEN and SYDVKM. This CDR3 is built from 16 residues. CDR3 nucleotide sequence: TGTGCCAGCAGTTATACCGGGACAGAGTATAACTATGGCTACACCTTC. The encoded protein is CASSYTGTEYNYGYTF.

CDR3 sequence reads: CASSPSTGGSYNEQFF. CDR3 bases: TGTGCCAGCAGTCCCTCGACCGGGGGCTCCTACAATGAGCAGTTCTTC. J is TRBJ2-1 and V is TRBV27, with D possibly TRBD2 on 6 matching bases. Germline V lookup: CDR1 MNHEY, CDR2 SMNVEV (reference sequence). Trimming pared 5 bases from V and 0 bases from J, leaving 14 bases between. CDR3 length: 16 residues.

The chain is built from TRBV3-1 (or the pseudogene TRBV3-2) and TRBJ1-3; 7 bases match TRBD1. The germline CDR1 and CDR2 sequences are LGHDT and YNNKEL (reference sequence). The trim removed 2 bases at V and 2 bases at J, leaving 3 bases unmatched. The CDR3 is made up of 15 amino acids. As DNA, the CDR3 is TGTGCCAGCAGCCAATGGGACAGCGCTGGAAACACCATATATTTT. Translating gives CASSQWDSAGNTIYF.

The chain links TRBV21-1 to TRBJ2-7; TRBD1 was called by the table and not checked on the DNA. TRBV21-1 is flagged as a pseudogene. The CDR3 sequence is 13 residues long. Here the CDR3 DNA reads TGTGCCCCTGGGGACAGGGTGTTTTACGAGCAGTACTTC. Its translation: CAPGDRVFYEQYF.

The genes are TRBV5-5 and TRBJ1-4; D possibly corresponds to TRBD1 (5 bases). Between the trimmed V and J ends, which lost 6 bases and 2 bases, there was a span of 14 bases. The CDR3 is made up of 15 amino acids. From germline, CDR1 is SGHKS and CDR2 YYEKEE (reference sequence). The CDR3 loop is CASTVRVWTNEKLFF. The CDR3 DNA follows: TGTGCCAGCACGGTCAGGGTGTGGACTAATGAAAAACTGTTTTTT.

CDR3 bases: TGTGCCAGCAGCTTGGACATCAATACCGGGGAGCTGTTTTTT. Protein: CASSLDINTGELFF. The gene calls are TRBV5-4 and TRBJ2-2; no reliable D call. Trimming took off 0 bases at V and 5 bases at J, with 8 bases between the two ends. The CDR3 is 14 amino acids. Germline CDR1 reads SGHNT; CDR2 reads YYREEE (reference sequence). The whole variable domain, remainder taken from reference TRBV5-4 and TRBJ2-2, is ETGVTQSPTHLIKTRGQQVTLRCSSQSGHNTVSWYQQALGQGPQFIFQYYREEENGRGNFPPRFSGLQFPNYSSELNVNALELDDSALYLCASSLDINTGELFFGEGSRLTVL.

This clone was picked up one time. The genes are TRBV7-2 and TRBJ1-2; 7 bases are a match to TRBD1. V dropped 4 bases and J dropped 2; count of bases not matched to a gene: 7. The CDR3 is made up of 15 amino acids. Germline V gives CDR1 SGHTA, CDR2 FQGNSA. CDR3 sequence (DNA): TGTGCCAGCAGCTGGATGGACAGGCAAAACTATGGCTACACCTTC. It codes for CASSWMDRQNYGYTF. Combining the CDR3 with reference TRBV7-2 and TRBJ1-2 gives the whole variable domain GAGVSQSPSNKVTEKGKDVELRCDPISGHTALYWYRQSLGQGLEFLIYFQGNSAPDKSGLPSDRFSAERTGGSVSTLTIQRTQQEDSAVYLCASSWMDRQNYGYTFGSGTRLTVV.

The sample holds a few counts of this clone. The chain recombines TRBV6-5 with TRBJ2-5; D might be TRBD1 (6 bases). Per germline, CDR1 MNHEY and CDR2 SVGAGI. V dropped 5 bases and J dropped 10 bases, with 14 bases sitting between them. The CDR3 has 12 residues. CDR3 loop: CASSPGHVGQYF. In nucleotides, the CDR3 is TGTGCCAGCAGTCCGGGACATGTAGGCCAGTACTTC.

This chain uses TRBV3-1 (or the pseudogene TRBV3-2) with TRBJ2-7; 7 nucleotides line up with TRBD2. The trim removed 6 bases at V and 7 bases at J, leaving 12 bases unmatched. CDR3 length equals 14 residues. The V gene's germline CDR1 is LGHDT and CDR2 YNNKEL (reference sequence). The CDR3 loop is CASSFLAVSYEQYF. CDR3 sequence (DNA): TGTGCCAGCAGTTTTCTAGCGGTCTCTTATGAGCAGTACTTC.

V gene TRBV29-1 combines with J gene TRBJ1-1; 7 nucleotides align to TRBD1. The ends lost 3 bases at V and 3 bases at J; junction bases unmatched: 13. Germline CDR1 and CDR2: SQVTM and ANQGSEA. CDR3 size: 16 residues. CDR3 nucleotides: TGCAGCGTTGATGGACCAAAGACAGGGCCAGACACTGAAGCTTTCTTT. Residues: CSVDGPKTGPDTEAFF.

This clone came up once. The chain couples TRBV5-8 to TRBJ1-5, with D possibly being TRBD1 (6 bases). CDR1 and CDR2 (germline): SGHTS, YDEGEE. The V end lost 4 bases, the J end lost 7 bases, and 9 bases lay between the germline ends. The CDR3 loop spans 12 amino acids. The CDR3 nucleotides read TGTGCCAGCAGCCACAGGGACCAGCCCCAGCATTTT. Amino acids: CASSHRDQPQHF.

V gene TRBV6-6 combines with J gene TRBJ2-7, with 11 bases matching TRBD1. Germline values: CDR1 MNHNY, CDR2 SVGAGI (reference sequence). CDR3 size: 15 residues. V lost 7 bases to trimming and J lost 5 bases; unmatched junction nucleotides: 10. The CDR3: CASTDGTGGRNEQYF. CDR3 DNA: TGTGCCAGCACCGACGGGACAGGGGGACGTAACGAGCAGTACTTC.

This chain uses TRBV2 with TRBJ1-4, with D possibly matching TRBD1 (6 bases). The CDR3 totals 11 residues. Germline V CDR1 and CDR2: SNHLY, FYNNEI. Trimming pared 8 bases from V and 10 bases from J, leaving 11 bases between. CDR3 sequence (DNA): TGTGCCAGCGGAAAACAGGGAAAACTGTTTTTT. This gives the protein CASGKQGKLFF.

The rearrangement joins TRBV28 to TRBJ1-5; D possibly corresponds to TRBD1 (6 bases). CDR3 length equals 15 residues. Germline CDR1 MDHEN, CDR2 SYDVKM. The V end was cut by 7 bases, the J end by 10 bases, with 23 bases between. As DNA, the CDR3 is TGTGCCAGCACTTTCGTACGGGACATTATCCACCCCCAGCATTTT. This translates into CASTFVRDIIHPQHF.

This clone was detected only once. CDR3 amino acids: CASSLPWGEGSYNEQFF. Written as DNA, the CDR3 is TGTGCCAGCAGCTTGCCTTGGGGAGAGGGCTCCTACAATGAGCAGTTCTTC. The genes are TRBV7-2 and TRBJ2-1, with D tentatively TRBD2 (5 bases). The CDR3 sequence is 17 residues long. Per the germline V gene, CDR1 is SGHTA and CDR2 is FQGNSA. Between the trimmed V and J ends, which lost 3 bases and 0 bases, there was a span of 15 bases.

The chain is built from TRBV9 and TRBJ2-1; 7 bases fit TRBD2. J was trimmed by 7 bases and V by 0 bases; bases with no gene match: 7. The CDR3 runs to 15 residues. CDR1 is SGDLS, CDR2 YYNGEE, per germline. The CDR3 sequence: CASSVVFAGDNEQFF. CDR3 nucleotide sequence: TGTGCCAGCAGCGTAGTGTTTGCGGGAGATAATGAGCAGTTCTTC.

This clone was counted a few times. This chain links TRBV11-2 with TRBJ2-7; 11 bases are shared with TRBD1. Germline V lookup: CDR1 SGHAT, CDR2 FQNNGV. CDR3 length equals 15 residues. J lost 0 bases, V lost 3 bases, and 1 base had no gene match. CDR3 coding DNA: TGTGCCAGCAGCTTTGGGACAGGGGGCTCCTACGAGCAGTACTTC. Its translation is CASSFGTGGSYEQYF.

CDR3 sequence (DNA): TGTGCCAGCACCTCATTTATCCTAGCGGGAGTGGTCGGGGAGCTGTTTTTT. It yields the protein CASTSFILAGVVGELFF. This chain uses TRBV11-3 with TRBJ2-2, with 10 bases matching TRBD2. Trimming at V came to 7 bases and at J to 7 bases, leaving 15 bases not matched to a gene. The CDR3 is 17 residues long. Germline lookup yields CDR1 SGHNT and CDR2 YENEEA.

V usage is TRBV19 and J usage is TRBJ2-5, with 10 bases fitting TRBD1. In germline, CDR1 is LNHDA, CDR2 SQIVND (reference sequence). This CDR3 comprises 15 residues. The V and J ends lost 9 bases and 5 bases, in that order; junction bases with no gene match: 12. The CDR3 nucleotides are TGTGCCAGCCGAGAGACAGGGGGCGGTTTTGAGACCCAGTACTTC. The encoded protein is CASRETGGGFETQYF.

V and J are TRBV19 and TRBJ1-2; D gene unclear. V was clipped by 2 bases and J by 8 bases, with 15 bases between them. CDR1 is LNHDA and CDR2 is SQIVND in the germline V gene (reference sequence). The CDR3 covers 14 residues. The CDR3 reads CASSISVPAGGYTF. The DNA for the CDR3 is TGTGCCAGTAGTATATCGGTCCCGGCGGGAGGCTACACCTTC.

The rearrangement links TRBV28 to TRBJ1-5, with 7 bases matching TRBD1. This CDR3 region has 13 residues. Trimming at V came to 9 bases and at J to 5 bases, leaving 7 bases not matched to a gene. Germline V gene sequence: CDR1 MDHEN, CDR2 SYDVKM. The CDR3 DNA is TGTGCCAGTACCGACAGGGTTTATCAGCCCCAGCATTTT. Its translation: CASTDRVYQPQHF. Supplemented by reference TRBV28 and TRBJ1-5, the full variable domain reads DVKVTQSSRYLVKRTGEKVFLECVQDMDHENMFWYRQDPGLGLRLIYFSYDVKMKEKGDIPEGYSVSREKKERFSLILESASTNQTSMYLCASTDRVYQPQHFGDGTRLSIL.